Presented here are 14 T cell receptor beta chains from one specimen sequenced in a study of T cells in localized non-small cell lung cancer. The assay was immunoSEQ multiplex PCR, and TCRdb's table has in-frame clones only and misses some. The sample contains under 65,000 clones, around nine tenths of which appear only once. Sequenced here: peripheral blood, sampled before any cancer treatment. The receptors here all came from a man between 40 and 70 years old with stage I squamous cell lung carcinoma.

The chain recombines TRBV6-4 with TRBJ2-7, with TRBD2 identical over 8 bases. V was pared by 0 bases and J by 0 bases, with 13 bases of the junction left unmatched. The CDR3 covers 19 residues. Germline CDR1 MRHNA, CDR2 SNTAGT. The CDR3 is CASSDSLLLADGYSYEQYF. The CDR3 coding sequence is TGTGCCAGCAGTGACTCGTTATTACTAGCGGACGGTTACTCCTACGAGCAGTACTTC.

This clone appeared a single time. CDR3 bases: TGTGCCAGCTCACCACCGCAGAACACTGAAGCTTTCTTT. This encodes CASSPPQNTEAFF. The V call is TRBV18, the J call TRBJ1-1, with D uncertain. The germline V gene encodes CDR1 KGHSH and CDR2 LQKENI. The CDR3 contains 13 residues. V gave up 0 bases and J gave up 1 base, with 3 bases separating them.

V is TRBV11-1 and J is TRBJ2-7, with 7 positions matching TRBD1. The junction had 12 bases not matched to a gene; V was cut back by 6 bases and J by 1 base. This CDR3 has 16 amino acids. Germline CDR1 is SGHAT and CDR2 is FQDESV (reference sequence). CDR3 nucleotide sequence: TGTGCCAGCAGTCCGACAGGGACCCTCCCTTCCTACGAGCAGTACTTC. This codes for CASSPTGTLPSYEQYF.

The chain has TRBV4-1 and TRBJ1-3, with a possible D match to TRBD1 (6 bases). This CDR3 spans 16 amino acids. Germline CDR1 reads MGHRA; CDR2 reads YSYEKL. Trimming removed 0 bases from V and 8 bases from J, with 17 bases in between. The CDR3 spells CASSQEGGPARDTIYF. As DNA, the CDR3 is TGCGCCAGCAGCCAAGAAGGGGGACCCGCCAGGGACACCATATATTTT.

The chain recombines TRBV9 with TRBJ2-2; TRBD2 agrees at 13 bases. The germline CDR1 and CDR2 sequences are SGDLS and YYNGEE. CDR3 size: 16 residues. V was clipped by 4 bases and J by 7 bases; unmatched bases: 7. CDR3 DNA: TGTGCCAGCAGCACTGGACTAGCGGGAGTAGGCGGGGAGCTGTTTTTT. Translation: CASSTGLAGVGGELFF.

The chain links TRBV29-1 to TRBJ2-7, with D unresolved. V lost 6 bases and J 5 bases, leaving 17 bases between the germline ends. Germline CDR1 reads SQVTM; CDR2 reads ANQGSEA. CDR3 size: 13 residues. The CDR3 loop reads CSVGPPLRNEQYF. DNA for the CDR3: TGCAGCGTCGGACCACCGTTGAGAAACGAGCAGTACTTC.

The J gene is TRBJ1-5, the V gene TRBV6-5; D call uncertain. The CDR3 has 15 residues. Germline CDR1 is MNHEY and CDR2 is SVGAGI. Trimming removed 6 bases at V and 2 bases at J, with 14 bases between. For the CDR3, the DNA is TGTGCCAGCAGCCCCCGTGGTAAGGGCAATCAGCCCCAGCATTTT. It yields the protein CASSPRGKGNQPQHF.

CDR3 sequence: CASSPLSRGVDEQYF. The CDR3 DNA reads as TGCGCCAGCAGCCCACTAAGCCGGGGTGTCGACGAGCAGTACTTC. The chain combines TRBV5-1 with TRBJ2-7; possibly TRBD2 for D (5 bases). Germline values: CDR1 SGHRS, CDR2 YFSETQ. This CDR3 spans 15 amino acids. V lost 4 bases and J lost 5, with 19 bases in between.

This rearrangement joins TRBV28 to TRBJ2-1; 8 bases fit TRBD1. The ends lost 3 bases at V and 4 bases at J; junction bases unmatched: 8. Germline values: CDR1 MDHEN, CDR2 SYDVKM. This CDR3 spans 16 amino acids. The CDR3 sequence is CASSFLGDRKYNEQFF. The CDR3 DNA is TGTGCCAGCAGTTTTCTAGGGGACAGGAAATACAATGAGCAGTTCTTC.

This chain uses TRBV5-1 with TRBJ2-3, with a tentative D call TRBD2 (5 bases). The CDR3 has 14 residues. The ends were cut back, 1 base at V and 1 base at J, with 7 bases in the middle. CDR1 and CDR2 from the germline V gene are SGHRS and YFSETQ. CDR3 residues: CASSLIARTDTQYF. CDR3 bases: TGCGCCAGCAGCTTGATAGCGCGCACAGATACGCAGTATTTT.

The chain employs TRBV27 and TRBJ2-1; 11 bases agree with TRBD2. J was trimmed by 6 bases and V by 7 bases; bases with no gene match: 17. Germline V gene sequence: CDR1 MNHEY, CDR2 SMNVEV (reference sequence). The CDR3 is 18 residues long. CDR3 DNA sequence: TGTGCCAGCACCTCGGACAGGGTAGGGACTAGCGGTATCAATGAGCAGTTCTTC. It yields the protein CASTSDRVGTSGINEQFF.

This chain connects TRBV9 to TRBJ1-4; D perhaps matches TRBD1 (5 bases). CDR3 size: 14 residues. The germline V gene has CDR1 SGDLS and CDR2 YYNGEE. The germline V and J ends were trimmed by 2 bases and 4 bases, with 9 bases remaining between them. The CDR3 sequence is CASSVEGFNEKLFF. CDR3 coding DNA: TGTGCCAGCAGCGTGGAGGGGTTTAATGAAAAACTGTTTTTT.

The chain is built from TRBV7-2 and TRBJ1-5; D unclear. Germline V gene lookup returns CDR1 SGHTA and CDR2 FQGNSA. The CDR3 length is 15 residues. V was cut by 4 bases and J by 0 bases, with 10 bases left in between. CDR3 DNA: TGTGCCAGCAGCTCGAGAGTGAATAGCAATCAGCCCCAGCATTTT. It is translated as CASSSRVNSNQPQHF.

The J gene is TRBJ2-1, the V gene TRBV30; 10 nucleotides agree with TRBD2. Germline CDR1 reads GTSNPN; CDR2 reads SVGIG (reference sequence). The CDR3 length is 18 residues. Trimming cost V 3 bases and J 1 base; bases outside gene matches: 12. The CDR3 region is CAWSAGTSVTRSYNEQFF. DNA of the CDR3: TGTGCCTGGAGCGCCGGGACTAGCGTGACGAGGTCCTACAATGAGCAGTTCTTC.